Below are 13 T cell receptor beta chains sequenced from a single sample in a study of OX40 agonist ivuxolimab in advanced cancers. This table comes from immunoSEQ multiplex PCR, and its TCRdb copy is limited to in-frame clones, with some not included. The sample lists about 90,000 clones, roughly nine tenths seen once, with 8% to 9.5% in the top ten. Sample: CD4+ or CD8+ T cells sorted from blood, taken in a trial of the OX40 agonist ivuxolimab. These receptors originate from an adult with an advanced solid tumor such as melanoma, head and neck, liver or kidney cancer.

CDR3 protein: CASSPAVGSGSAYEQYF. Written as DNA, the CDR3 is TGTGCCAGCAGCCCGGCCGTAGGAAGCGGGTCCGCCTACGAGCAGTACTTC. The rearrangement joins TRBV7-9 to TRBJ2-7, with D perhaps matching TRBD2 (6 bases). This CDR3 comprises 17 residues. Trimming took 5 bases from V and 2 from J, leaving 22 bases between them. The germline CDR1 and CDR2 sequences are SEHNR and FQNEAQ (reference sequence).

The V call is TRBV6-4, the J call TRBJ2-7; D ambiguous. V was shortened by 9 bases and J by 0 bases, with 18 bases between the two germline ends. Germline-derived CDR1 and CDR2 are MRHNA and SNTAGT. The CDR3 is made up of 15 amino acids. The chain's CDR3 is CARQFNSRASYEQYF. CDR3 coding DNA: TGTGCCAGGCAATTCAACAGCCGGGCCTCCTACGAGCAGTACTTC.

This chain links TRBV6-6 with TRBJ1-1, with D hard to call. CDR1 is MNHNY, CDR2 SVGAGI, per germline (reference sequence). CDR3 length equals 14 residues. The ends were cut back, 2 bases at V and 0 bases at J, with 7 bases in the middle. The CDR3 region is CASSYLGMNTEAFF. CDR3 nucleotides: TGTGCCAGCAGTTACCTGGGGATGAACACTGAAGCTTTCTTT.

The genes are TRBV6-5 and TRBJ2-7; possibly TRBD1 or TRBD2 for D (5 bases each). The CDR3 has 15 residues. Germline V CDR1 and CDR2: MNHEY, SVGAGI. The ends were cut back, 6 bases at V and 0 bases at J, with 15 bases in the middle. This CDR3 is CASSPRDRASYEQYF. In DNA form, the CDR3 reads TGTGCCAGCAGCCCCCGGGACCGAGCCTCCTACGAGCAGTACTTC.

The chain employs TRBV9 and TRBJ2-7; the match to TRBD2 covers 8 bases. V was clipped by 2 bases and J by 1 base; unmatched bases: 2. The CDR3 covers 14 residues. CDR1 and CDR2 from the germline V gene are SGDLS and YYNGEE. CDR3 DNA: TGTGCCAGCAGCGTGCGGGGGGCGTCCTACGAGCAGTACTTC. It codes for CASSVRGASYEQYF.

The gene calls are TRBV11-2 and TRBJ2-4; D unclear. Germline CDR1 and CDR2: SGHAT and FQNNGV. The V and J ends lost 1 base and 2 bases respectively, with 12 bases between them. The CDR3 length is 16 residues. The CDR3 DNA reads TGTGCCAGCAGCTTAGGCTGGGTGGGAACCAAAAACATTCAGTACTTC. Translating it yields CASSLGWVGTKNIQYF.

The J gene is TRBJ2-7, the V gene TRBV30, with D possibly being TRBD2 (6 bases). V was trimmed by 4 bases and J by 3 bases, leaving 13 bases between them. This CDR3 region has 13 residues. CDR1 and CDR2 from the germline V gene are GTSNPN and SVGIG (reference sequence). CDR3 sequence (DNA): TGTGCCTGGACGACGGGACTCAACTACGAGCAGTACTTC. Protein: CAWTTGLNYEQYF.

V and J are TRBV21-1 and TRBJ2-7; TRBD2, the table's D call, was not compared with the DNA. TRBV21-1 constitutes a pseudogene. This CDR3 comprises 15 residues. CDR3 loop: CASSKFRREVDEQYF. The CDR3 coding sequence is TGTGCCAGCAGCAAATTTCGGCGGGAAGTCGACGAGCAGTACTTC.

The CDR3 is CASNHLLAPGGYTF. CDR3 in DNA: TGTGCCAGCAATCACCTTTTGGCGCCCGGCGGCTACACCTTC. This chain uses TRBV5-4 with TRBJ1-2; D is unresolved. This CDR3 is built from 14 residues. V gave up 6 bases and J gave up 8 bases, with 20 bases separating them. From germline, CDR1 is SGHNT and CDR2 YYREEE (reference sequence).

This rearrangement joins TRBV7-3 to TRBJ2-1; D is uncertain. V was shortened by 5 bases and J by 5 bases, with 4 bases between the two germline ends. Germline CDR1 reads SGHTA; CDR2 reads FQGTGA. The CDR3 consists of 11 residues. The CDR3 spells CASSLNNEQFF. CDR3 DNA sequence: TGTGCCAGCAGCCTGAACAATGAGCAGTTCTTC.

The rearrangement links TRBV6-5 to TRBJ2-7, with D possibly being TRBD2 (5 bases). Trimming pared 4 bases from V and 3 bases from J, leaving 10 bases between. The CDR3 is 13 amino acids. CDR1 MNHEY and CDR2 SVGAGI come from the germline V gene. CDR3 sequence: CASSLAQYYEQYF. In nucleotides, the CDR3 is TGTGCCAGCAGTTTAGCGCAGTACTACGAGCAGTACTTC.

The chain links TRBV5-1 to TRBJ2-5, with 7 bases identical to TRBD1. The V gene's germline CDR1 is SGHRS and CDR2 YFSETQ. The CDR3 covers 15 residues. V gave up 0 bases and J gave up 2 bases; unmatched junction bases: 4. For the CDR3, the DNA is TGCGCCAGCAGCTTGGTGGGGGACAGACAAGAGACCCAGTACTTC. Protein product: CASSLVGDRQETQYF.

V usage is TRBV10-3 and J usage is TRBJ2-7; 8 positions match TRBD1. In germline, CDR1 is ENHRY, CDR2 SYGVKD. The J segment lost 3 bases and the V segment lost 4 bases, leaving 11 bases of the junction unmatched. This CDR3 comprises 16 residues. This CDR3 reads CAISAAGQGGFYEQYF. The CDR3 nucleotides read TGTGCCATCAGTGCCGCCGGACAGGGAGGTTTCTACGAGCAGTACTTC.